A selection of T cell receptor beta chains follows, all from one sample in a study of blood T cell repertoires in COVID-19. Only in-frame clones appear in the TCRdb table, and some are missing; sequencing was by immunoSEQ multiplex PCR. Of fewer than 100,000 clones in the sample, 75% to 85% were seen once. Sequencing was done on a sample of peripheral blood. These receptors originate from a man aged 45-65 years with COVID-19, enrolled during active disease. Each CDR3 is given with its conserved first and last residue. D genes are given only for firm matches. Clone size is stated in some rows and not others, as once, few, many or a class when expanded.

j_call: TRBJ2-1; clone_size: -; v_call: TRBV6-4; d_call: -; cdr3_nt: TGTGCCAGCAGCCAACTCTCGGAGGCTGAGCAGTTCTTC; cdr3_aa: CASSQLSEAEQFF
j_call: TRBJ2-1; clone_size: -; v_call: TRBV28; d_call: TRBD2; cdr3_nt: TGTGCCAGCAGTGTTGGGACTAGCGGGAGGAGGGAGCAGTTCTTC; cdr3_aa: CASSVGTSGRREQFF
j_call: TRBJ2-2; clone_size: -; v_call: TRBV7-6; d_call: -; cdr3_nt: TGTGCCAGCAGCTCCGTCGCCCTCCCGGGAACCGGGGAGCTGTTTTTT; cdr3_aa: CASSSVALPGTGELFF
j_call: TRBJ2-7; clone_size: -; v_call: TRBV5-5; d_call: TRBD2; cdr3_nt: TGTGCCAGCAGCTTGGAGCCTAGCGGGGGCTACGAGCAGTACTTC; cdr3_aa: CASSLEPSGGYEQYF
j_call: TRBJ1-4; clone_size: -; v_call: TRBV19; d_call: TRBD1; cdr3_nt: TGTGCCAGTAGTGAATTCGGGACAGGAGAGTTTGAAAAACTGTTTTTT; cdr3_aa: CASSEFGTGEFEKLFF
j_call: TRBJ1-4; clone_size: -; v_call: TRBV28; d_call: -; cdr3_nt: TGTGCCAGCAGTGTCGCAGGGCGGAACGAAAAACTGTTTTTT; cdr3_aa: CASSVAGRNEKLFF
j_call: TRBJ1-4; clone_size: few; v_call: TRBV28; d_call: TRBD1; cdr3_nt: TGTGCCAGCAGTGACAGGGGAATTAATGAAAAACTGTTTTTT; cdr3_aa: CASSDRGINEKLFF
j_call: TRBJ2-1; clone_size: -; v_call: TRBV7-8; d_call: -; cdr3_nt: TGTGCCAGCAGCCGGACAGCCCGCGGCTACAATGAGCAGTTCTTC; cdr3_aa: CASSRTARGYNEQFF
j_call: TRBJ1-5; clone_size: -; v_call: TRBV28; d_call: -; cdr3_nt: TGTGCCAGCAGTTTGGAGGGAAAGCAGCCCCAGCATTTT; cdr3_aa: CASSLEGKQPQHF
j_call: TRBJ1-6; clone_size: -; v_call: TRBV6-5; d_call: -; cdr3_nt: TGTGCCAGCAGTTCTCTCGATAATTCACCCCTCCACTTT; cdr3_aa: CASSSLDNSPLHF
j_call: TRBJ2-7; clone_size: once; v_call: TRBV6-6; d_call: -; cdr3_nt: TGTGCCAGCTGCAGGGGTAACTACGAGCAGTACTTC; cdr3_aa: CASCRGNYEQYF
j_call: TRBJ2-7; clone_size: -; v_call: TRBV4-2; d_call: TRBD1; cdr3_nt: TGTGCCAGCAGCCACGGGACAGGCCGGAGCTACGAGCAGTACTTC; cdr3_aa: CASSHGTGRSYEQYF
j_call: TRBJ2-3; clone_size: -; v_call: TRBV19; d_call: -; cdr3_nt: TGTGCCAGTAGTACCCAGGCAGGGGATACGCAGTATTTT; cdr3_aa: CASSTQAGDTQYF
j_call: TRBJ1-1; clone_size: -; v_call: TRBV10-2; d_call: -; cdr3_nt: TGCGCCAGCAGTCCCGGGGGGAACACTGAAGCTTTCTTT; cdr3_aa: CASSPGGNTEAFF
j_call: TRBJ1-5; clone_size: -; v_call: TRBV28; d_call: -; cdr3_nt: TGTGCCAGCAGGCAGGGATTCAAGGGCAATCAGCCCCAGCATTTT; cdr3_aa: CASRQGFKGNQPQHF
j_call: TRBJ1-2; clone_size: -; v_call: TRBV2; d_call: TRBD1; cdr3_nt: TGTGCCAGCAGCCGACAGGGGGCAAGCGGCGGCTACACCTTC; cdr3_aa: CASSRQGASGGYTF
j_call: TRBJ1-1; clone_size: -; v_call: TRBV5-4; d_call: TRBD1; cdr3_nt: TGTGCCAGCAGCCCACAGGGGGCGGTAAACACTGAAGCTTTCTTT; cdr3_aa: CASSPQGAVNTEAFF
j_call: TRBJ1-1; clone_size: -; v_call: TRBV19; d_call: -; cdr3_nt: TGTGCCAGTAGTATAGAGGGCAGGAACACTGAAGCTTTCTTT; cdr3_aa: CASSIEGRNTEAFF
j_call: TRBJ1-4; clone_size: -; v_call: TRBV18; d_call: -; cdr3_nt: TGTGCCAGCTCACTGACAGCAACTAATGAAAAACTGTTTTTT; cdr3_aa: CASSLTATNEKLFF
j_call: TRBJ2-3; clone_size: -; v_call: TRBV6-6; d_call: -; cdr3_nt: TGTGCCAGCAGTAGGTCACAGGGCGATACGCAGTATTTT; cdr3_aa: CASSRSQGDTQYF
j_call: TRBJ1-4; clone_size: few; v_call: TRBV19; d_call: -; cdr3_nt: TGTGCCAGTAGGGACCCGGGACATTGGACAACTAATGAAAAACTGTTTTTT; cdr3_aa: CASRDPGHWTTNEKLFF
j_call: TRBJ1-6; clone_size: -; v_call: TRBV6-4; d_call: -; cdr3_nt: TGTGCCAGCAGTGTAATTTTAAATTCACCCCTCCACTTT; cdr3_aa: CASSVILNSPLHF
j_call: TRBJ2-2; clone_size: -; v_call: TRBV6-5; d_call: -; cdr3_nt: TGTGCCAGCAAAATTGACACAACGAACACCGGGGAGCTGTTTTTT; cdr3_aa: CASKIDTTNTGELFF
j_call: TRBJ2-5; clone_size: few; v_call: TRBV19; d_call: -; cdr3_nt: TGTGCCAGTAGTATCGGCCTAGGGGGAGAGACCCAGTACTTC; cdr3_aa: CASSIGLGGETQYF
j_call: TRBJ2-1; clone_size: -; v_call: TRBV14; d_call: -; cdr3_nt: TGTGCCAGCAGCCAAGAAGTACTATCCTACAATGAGCAGTTCTTC; cdr3_aa: CASSQEVLSYNEQFF
j_call: TRBJ1-1; clone_size: -; v_call: TRBV9; d_call: -; cdr3_nt: TGTGCCAGCAGCCGAGGGAGGGGTGACACTGAAGCTTTCTTT; cdr3_aa: CASSRGRGDTEAFF
j_call: TRBJ1-2; clone_size: -; v_call: TRBV27; d_call: TRBD1; cdr3_nt: TGTGCCAGCAGTTTGGGACAGGGGTATGGCTACACCTTC; cdr3_aa: CASSLGQGYGYTF
j_call: TRBJ1-6; clone_size: -; v_call: TRBV10-3; d_call: -; cdr3_nt: TGTGCCATCAGTGAGGCCGGTTCACCCCTCCACTTT; cdr3_aa: CAISEAGSPLHF
j_call: TRBJ2-5; clone_size: -; v_call: TRBV7-2; d_call: -; cdr3_nt: TGTGCCAGCAGCTTACGAGGGGGGGAAGAGACCCAGTACTTC; cdr3_aa: CASSLRGGEETQYF
j_call: TRBJ1-2; clone_size: few; v_call: TRBV29-1; d_call: TRBD1; cdr3_nt: TGCAGCGTGGTTTCAGGGGGTACTAACTATGGCTACACCTTC; cdr3_aa: CSVVSGGTNYGYTF
j_call: TRBJ1-2; clone_size: -; v_call: TRBV2; d_call: -; cdr3_nt: TGTGCCAGGACGGAGAGAGCTAACTATGGCTACACCTTC; cdr3_aa: CARTERANYGYTF
j_call: TRBJ2-1; clone_size: -; v_call: TRBV11-3; d_call: TRBD2; cdr3_nt: TGTGCCAGCAGCTTAGTCGGGAGGAACAATGAGCAGTTCTTC; cdr3_aa: CASSLVGRNNEQFF
j_call: TRBJ2-1; clone_size: -; v_call: TRBV2; d_call: TRBD2; cdr3_nt: TGTGCCACCACTGAACTAGCGGGAGCAGCAGGGGAGCAGTTCTTC; cdr3_aa: CATTELAGAAGEQFF
j_call: TRBJ1-4; clone_size: -; v_call: TRBV30; d_call: -; cdr3_nt: TGTGCCTGGAGCCCTACGGGGGGGGTTAATGAAAAACTGTTTTTT; cdr3_aa: CAWSPTGGVNEKLFF
j_call: TRBJ1-1; clone_size: -; v_call: TRBV12-1; d_call: -; cdr3_nt: TGTGCCAGCAGCTCTTGCACAGGAACGGGCACTGAAGCTTTCTTT; cdr3_aa: CASSSCTGTGTEAFF
j_call: TRBJ2-1; clone_size: once; v_call: TRBV30; d_call: -; cdr3_nt: TGTGCCTGGAGCTCGGGGGGCATTGGGAATGAGCAGTTCTTC; cdr3_aa: CAWSSGGIGNEQFF
j_call: TRBJ1-5; clone_size: -; v_call: TRBV6-2/TRBV6-3; d_call: -; cdr3_nt: TGTGCCAGCAGTTACAGCGGGGCCTTAGGCAATCAGCCCCAGCATTTT; cdr3_aa: CASSYSGALGNQPQHF
j_call: TRBJ2-5; clone_size: -; v_call: TRBV6-5; d_call: TRBD1; cdr3_nt: TGTGCCAGCAGTTCGGGACAGTACCAAGAGACCCAGTACTTC; cdr3_aa: CASSSGQYQETQYF
j_call: TRBJ2-7; clone_size: once; v_call: TRBV6-5; d_call: TRBD2; cdr3_nt: TGTGCCAGCAGCCACGGACTAGCGGGAACCTACGAGCAGTACTTC; cdr3_aa: CASSHGLAGTYEQYF
j_call: TRBJ2-1; clone_size: once; v_call: TRBV3-1/TRBV3-2; d_call: -; cdr3_nt: TGTGCCAGCAGCCAACAGAACTACAATGAGCAGTTCTTC; cdr3_aa: CASSQQNYNEQFF
j_call: TRBJ1-6; clone_size: -; v_call: TRBV27; d_call: -; cdr3_nt: TGTGCCAGCAGTATTGCGGCAAATTCACCCCTCCACTTT; cdr3_aa: CASSIAANSPLHF
j_call: TRBJ2-1; clone_size: -; v_call: TRBV11-3; d_call: TRBD2; cdr3_nt: TGTGCCAGCAGCTTAGGGGGCGGGAGTGGCACCTACAATGAGCAGTTCTTC; cdr3_aa: CASSLGGGSGTYNEQFF
j_call: TRBJ2-5; clone_size: -; v_call: TRBV2; d_call: -; cdr3_nt: TGTGCCAGTACAGGGAAGCAAGAGACCCAGTACTTC; cdr3_aa: CASTGKQETQYF
j_call: TRBJ2-7; clone_size: -; v_call: TRBV27; d_call: TRBD2; cdr3_nt: TGTGCCAGCAGCTATAAAGTTACCACGGGACTAGCGGCATTAACCCCATACGAGCAGTACTTC; cdr3_aa: CASSYKVTTGLAALTPYEQYF
j_call: TRBJ1-2; clone_size: -; v_call: TRBV19; d_call: -; cdr3_nt: TGTGCCAGTCACAGGGAACTCTATGGCTACACCTTC; cdr3_aa: CASHRELYGYTF